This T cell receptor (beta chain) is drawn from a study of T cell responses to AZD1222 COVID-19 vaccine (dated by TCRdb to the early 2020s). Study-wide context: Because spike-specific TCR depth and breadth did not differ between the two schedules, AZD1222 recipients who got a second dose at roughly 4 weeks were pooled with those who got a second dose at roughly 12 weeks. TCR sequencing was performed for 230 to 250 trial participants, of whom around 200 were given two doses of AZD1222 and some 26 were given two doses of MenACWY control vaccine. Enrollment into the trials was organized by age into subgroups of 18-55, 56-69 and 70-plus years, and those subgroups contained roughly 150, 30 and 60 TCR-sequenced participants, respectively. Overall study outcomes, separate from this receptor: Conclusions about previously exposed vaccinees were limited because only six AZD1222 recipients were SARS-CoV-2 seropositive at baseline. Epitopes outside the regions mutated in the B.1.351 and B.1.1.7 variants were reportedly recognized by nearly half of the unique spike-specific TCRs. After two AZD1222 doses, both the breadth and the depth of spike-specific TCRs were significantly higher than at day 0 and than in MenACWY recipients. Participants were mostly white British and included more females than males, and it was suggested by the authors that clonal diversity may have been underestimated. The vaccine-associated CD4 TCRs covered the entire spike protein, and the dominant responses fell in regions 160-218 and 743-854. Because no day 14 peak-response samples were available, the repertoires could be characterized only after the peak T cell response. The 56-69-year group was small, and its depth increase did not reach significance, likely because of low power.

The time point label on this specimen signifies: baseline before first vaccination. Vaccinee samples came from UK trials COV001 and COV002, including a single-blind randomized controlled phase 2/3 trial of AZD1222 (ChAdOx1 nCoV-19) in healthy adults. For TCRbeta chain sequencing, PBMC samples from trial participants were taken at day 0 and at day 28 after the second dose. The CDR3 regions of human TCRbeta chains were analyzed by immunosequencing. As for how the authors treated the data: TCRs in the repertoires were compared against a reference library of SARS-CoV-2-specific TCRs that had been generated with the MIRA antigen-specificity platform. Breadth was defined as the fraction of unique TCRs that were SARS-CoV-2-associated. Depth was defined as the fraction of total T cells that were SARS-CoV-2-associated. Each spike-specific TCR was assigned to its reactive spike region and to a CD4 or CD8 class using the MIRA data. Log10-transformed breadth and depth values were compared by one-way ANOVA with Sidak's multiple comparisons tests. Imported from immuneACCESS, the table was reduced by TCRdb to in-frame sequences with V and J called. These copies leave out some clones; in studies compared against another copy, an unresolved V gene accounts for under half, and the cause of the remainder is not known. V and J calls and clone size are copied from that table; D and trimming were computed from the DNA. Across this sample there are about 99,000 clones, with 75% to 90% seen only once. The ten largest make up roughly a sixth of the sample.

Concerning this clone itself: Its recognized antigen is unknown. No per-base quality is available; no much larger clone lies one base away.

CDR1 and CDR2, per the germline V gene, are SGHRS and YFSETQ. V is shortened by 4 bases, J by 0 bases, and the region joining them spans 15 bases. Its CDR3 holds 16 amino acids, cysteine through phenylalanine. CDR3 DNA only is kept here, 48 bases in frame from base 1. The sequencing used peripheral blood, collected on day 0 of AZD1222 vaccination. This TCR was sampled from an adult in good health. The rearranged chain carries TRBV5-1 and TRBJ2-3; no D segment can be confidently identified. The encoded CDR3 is CASSETPSSSTDTQYF. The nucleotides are TGCGCCAGCAGCGAGACTCCCTCCTCTAGCACAGATACGCAGTATTTT.